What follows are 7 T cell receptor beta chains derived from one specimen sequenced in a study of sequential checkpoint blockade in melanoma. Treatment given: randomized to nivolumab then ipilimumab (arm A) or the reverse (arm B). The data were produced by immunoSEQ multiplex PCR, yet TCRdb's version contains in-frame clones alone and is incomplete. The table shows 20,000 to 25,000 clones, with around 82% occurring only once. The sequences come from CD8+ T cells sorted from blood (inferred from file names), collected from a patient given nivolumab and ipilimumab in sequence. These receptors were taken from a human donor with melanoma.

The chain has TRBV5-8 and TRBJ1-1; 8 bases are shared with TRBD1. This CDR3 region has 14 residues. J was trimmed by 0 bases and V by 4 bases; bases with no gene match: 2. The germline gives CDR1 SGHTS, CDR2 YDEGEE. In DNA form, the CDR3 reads TGTGCCAGCAGCATACAGGGGGTGAACACTGAAGCTTTCTTT. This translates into CASSIQGVNTEAFF. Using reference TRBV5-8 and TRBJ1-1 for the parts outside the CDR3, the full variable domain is EAGVTQSPTHLIKTRGQQATLRCSPISGHTSVYWYQQALGLGLQFLLWYDEGEERNRGNFPPRFSGRQFPNYSSELNVNALELEDSALYLCASSIQGVNTEAFFGQGTRLTVV.

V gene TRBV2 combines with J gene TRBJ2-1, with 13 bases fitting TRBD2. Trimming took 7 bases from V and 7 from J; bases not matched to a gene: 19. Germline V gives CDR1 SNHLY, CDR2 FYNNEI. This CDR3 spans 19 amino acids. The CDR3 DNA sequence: TGTGCCAGCATGTCTCGTGGTGGGGTGAGGACTAGCGGGAGTAATGAGCAGTTCTTC. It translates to CASMSRGGVRTSGSNEQFF.

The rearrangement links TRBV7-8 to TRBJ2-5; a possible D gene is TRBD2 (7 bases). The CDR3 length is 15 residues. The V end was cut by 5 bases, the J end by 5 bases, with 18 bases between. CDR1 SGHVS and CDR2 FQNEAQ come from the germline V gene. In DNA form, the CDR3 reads TGTGCCAGCAGCAACTTCGCGGGGGCCGAGGAGACCCAGTACTTC. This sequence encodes CASSNFAGAEETQYF.

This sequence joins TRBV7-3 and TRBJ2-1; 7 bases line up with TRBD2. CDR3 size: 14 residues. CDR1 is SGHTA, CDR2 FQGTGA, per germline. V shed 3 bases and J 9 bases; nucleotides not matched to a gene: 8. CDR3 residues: CASSFGGSVREQFF. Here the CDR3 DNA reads TGTGCCAGCAGCTTTGGCGGGAGTGTGCGTGAGCAGTTCTTC.

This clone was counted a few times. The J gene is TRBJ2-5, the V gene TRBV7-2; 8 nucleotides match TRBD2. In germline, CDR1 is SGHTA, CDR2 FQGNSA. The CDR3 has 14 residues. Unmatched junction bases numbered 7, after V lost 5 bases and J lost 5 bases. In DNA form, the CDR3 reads TGTGCCAGCAGCCGGACTAGCATCATTGAGACCCAGTACTTC. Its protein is CASSRTSIIETQYF.

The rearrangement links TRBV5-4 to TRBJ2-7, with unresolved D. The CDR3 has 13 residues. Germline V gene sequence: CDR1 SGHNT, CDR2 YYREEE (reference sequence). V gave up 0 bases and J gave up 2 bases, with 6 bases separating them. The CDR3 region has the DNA TGTGCCAGCAGCTTGGACAACGCCTACGAGCAGTACTTC. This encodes CASSLDNAYEQYF.

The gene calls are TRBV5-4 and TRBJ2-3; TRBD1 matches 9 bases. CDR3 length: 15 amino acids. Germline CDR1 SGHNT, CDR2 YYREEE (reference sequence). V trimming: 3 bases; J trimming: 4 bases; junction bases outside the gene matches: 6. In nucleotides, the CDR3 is TGTGCCAGCAGCTCAAGGGACAGGGTGGCAGATACGCAGTATTTT. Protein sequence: CASSSRDRVADTQYF.